Listed below are T cell receptor beta chains from one sample, sequenced in a study of shared T cell receptors in the human thymus. TCRdb keeps only in-frame clones here, not all; method: immunoSEQ multiplex PCR. The table has about 660,000 clones, 88% seen once. The same sample was also studied in work on human thymus T cells.

The sample was thymocytes. These receptor sequences come from a boy under two years old with a congenital heart defect. The CDR3 runs from the conserved cysteine through the conserved F or W. Each record gives: V gene, clone size, D gene, J gene, CDR3 protein, CDR3 DNA. A D gene is named only where the DNA matches it firmly. Some rows have no size entry. The others give once, few or many, or a class for an expanded clone.

V gene: TRBV29-1
clone size: NA
D gene: NA
J gene: TRBJ2-1
CDR3 protein: CSVGWAFPSVLMRDEQFF
CDR3 DNA: TGCAGCGTTGGGTGGGCCTTCCCTTCGGTCCTGATGAGAGATGAGCAGTTCTTC

V gene: TRBV27
clone size: NA
D gene: TRBD2
J gene: TRBJ2-1
CDR3 protein: CASSRSASGSGGDEQFF
CDR3 DNA: TGTGCCAGCAGTCGGAGCGCTAGCGGGAGTGGTGGCGATGAGCAGTTCTTC

V gene: TRBV7-2
clone size: NA
D gene: TRBD1
J gene: TRBJ1-3
CDR3 protein: CASSMGQASGNTIYF
CDR3 DNA: TGTGCCAGCAGTATGGGACAGGCCTCTGGAAACACCATATATTTT

V gene: TRBV5-1
clone size: NA
D gene: TRBD1
J gene: TRBJ2-3
CDR3 protein: CASSVWAGGLTDTQYF
CDR3 DNA: TGCGCCAGCAGCGTCTGGGCAGGGGGCCTCACAGATACGCAGTATTTT

V gene: TRBV29-1
clone size: NA
D gene: NA
J gene: TRBJ2-3
CDR3 protein: CSVRGAVTDTQYF
CDR3 DNA: TGCAGCGTTCGGGGGGCTGTAACAGATACGCAGTATTTT

V gene: TRBV5-6
clone size: NA
D gene: NA
J gene: TRBJ2-7
CDR3 protein: CASSFSLGAYEQYF
CDR3 DNA: TGTGCCAGCAGCTTTTCTCTGGGAGCCTACGAGCAGTACTTC

V gene: TRBV9
clone size: NA
D gene: NA
J gene: TRBJ2-7
CDR3 protein: CASSPGSYAYEQYF
CDR3 DNA: TGTGCCAGCAGCCCGGGGTCGTACGCCTACGAGCAGTACTTC

V gene: TRBV5-4
clone size: few
D gene: NA
J gene: TRBJ2-1
CDR3 protein: CASSLGAGSSYNEQFF
CDR3 DNA: TGTGCCAGCAGCTTGGGAGCGGGCAGCTCCTACAATGAGCAGTTCTTC

V gene: TRBV19
clone size: once
D gene: NA
J gene: TRBJ2-1
CDR3 protein: CASSTEGEDEQFF
CDR3 DNA: TGTGCCAGTAGTACCGAAGGGGAGGATGAGCAGTTCTTC

V gene: TRBV5-1
clone size: NA
D gene: TRBD1
J gene: TRBJ1-1
CDR3 protein: CASSLGRGRTEAFF
CDR3 DNA: TGCGCCAGCAGCTTGGGAAGGGGGCGGACTGAAGCTTTCTTT

V gene: TRBV30
clone size: NA
D gene: TRBD1
J gene: TRBJ2-1
CDR3 protein: CAWRRGTAQFF
CDR3 DNA: TGTGCCTGGAGGAGAGGGACAGCCCAGTTCTTC

V gene: TRBV29-1
clone size: NA
D gene: NA
J gene: TRBJ2-7
CDR3 protein: CSVAPGPSYEQYF
CDR3 DNA: TGCAGCGTTGCCCCGGGTCCCTCCTACGAGCAGTACTTC

V gene: TRBV4-1
clone size: NA
D gene: TRBD2
J gene: TRBJ2-5
CDR3 protein: CASSQSPGGLKETQYF
CDR3 DNA: TGCGCCAGCAGCCAGTCACCGGGGGGACTAAAAGAGACCCAGTACTTC

V gene: TRBV6-1
clone size: NA
D gene: NA
J gene: TRBJ2-7
CDR3 protein: CASTEREQYF
CDR3 DNA: TGTGCCAGCACTGAGCGCGAGCAGTACTTC

V gene: TRBV30
clone size: NA
D gene: NA
J gene: TRBJ2-2
CDR3 protein: CACPEESPNTGELFF
CDR3 DNA: TGTGCCTGTCCCGAGGAGAGTCCGAACACCGGGGAGCTGTTTTTT

V gene: TRBV27
clone size: NA
D gene: NA
J gene: TRBJ2-7
CDR3 protein: CASSPSAGDSPYEQYF
CDR3 DNA: TGTGCCAGCAGTCCAAGTGCCGGAGACTCGCCATACGAGCAGTACTTC

V gene: TRBV28
clone size: NA
D gene: TRBD1
J gene: TRBJ2-5
CDR3 protein: CASTPQGGRGPGTQYF
CDR3 DNA: TGTGCCAGCACCCCTCAAGGAGGCAGGGGGCCCGGGACCCAGTACTTC

V gene: TRBV4-2
clone size: NA
D gene: NA
J gene: TRBJ1-1
CDR3 protein: CASSQDESRTEAFF
CDR3 DNA: TGTGCCAGCAGCCAAGATGAGTCGAGGACTGAAGCTTTCTTT

V gene: TRBV30
clone size: NA
D gene: NA
J gene: TRBJ1-2
CDR3 protein: CAWSVPDTLGGYTF
CDR3 DNA: TGTGCCTGGAGTGTCCCGGACACGCTCGGTGGCTACACCTTC

V gene: TRBV4-1
clone size: NA
D gene: TRBD2
J gene: TRBJ2-7
CDR3 protein: CASSQTGLAGAYEQYF
CDR3 DNA: TGCGCCAGCAGCCAAACCGGACTAGCGGGGGCCTACGAGCAGTACTTC

V gene: TRBV4-1
clone size: NA
D gene: NA
J gene: TRBJ2-3
CDR3 protein: CASSQDSRQAPSTDTQYF
CDR3 DNA: TGCGCCAGCAGCCAAGATTCGCGACAAGCCCCTAGCACAGATACGCAGTATTTT

V gene: TRBV2
clone size: NA
D gene: TRBD1
J gene: TRBJ1-1
CDR3 protein: CASTVRMRGRYTEAFF
CDR3 DNA: TGTGCCAGCACCGTTCGGATGAGGGGGCGATATACTGAAGCTTTCTTT

V gene: TRBV27
clone size: NA
D gene: TRBD2
J gene: TRBJ2-3
CDR3 protein: CASNSGRESDTQYF
CDR3 DNA: TGTGCCAGCAATAGCGGGAGGGAGTCAGATACGCAGTATTTT

V gene: TRBV6-5
clone size: NA
D gene: NA
J gene: TRBJ2-7
CDR3 protein: CASSFALGRTYEQYF
CDR3 DNA: TGTGCCAGCAGTTTCGCCTTGGGCAGAACCTACGAGCAGTACTTC

V gene: TRBV5-8
clone size: few
D gene: NA
J gene: TRBJ1-3
CDR3 protein: CASSLAADNSGNTIYF
CDR3 DNA: TGTGCCAGCAGCTTGGCCGCGGACAACTCTGGAAACACCATATATTTT

V gene: TRBV5-1
clone size: NA
D gene: TRBD1
J gene: TRBJ2-5
CDR3 protein: CASSSGQGGPQETQYF
CDR3 DNA: TGCGCCAGCAGCTCCGGACAGGGCGGACCGCAAGAGACCCAGTACTTC

V gene: TRBV4-3
clone size: NA
D gene: TRBD2
J gene: TRBJ2-1
CDR3 protein: CASSQGKREPLHEQFF
CDR3 DNA: TGCGCCAGCAGCCAAGGGAAGCGGGAGCCCCTGCATGAGCAGTTCTTC

V gene: TRBV5-4
clone size: few
D gene: NA
J gene: TRBJ1-2
CDR3 protein: CASSSWGGGGYTF
CDR3 DNA: TGTGCCAGCAGCTCCTGGGGAGGAGGTGGCTACACCTTC

V gene: TRBV27
clone size: NA
D gene: TRBD2
J gene: TRBJ2-3
CDR3 protein: CASRVAGSTDTQYF
CDR3 DNA: TGTGCCAGCAGGGTAGCGGGTAGCACAGATACGCAGTATTTT

V gene: TRBV5-4
clone size: NA
D gene: TRBD2
J gene: TRBJ2-3
CDR3 protein: CASSQREGPTDTQYF
CDR3 DNA: TGTGCCAGCAGTCAGCGGGAGGGCCCCACAGATACGCAGTATTTT

V gene: TRBV27
clone size: few
D gene: NA
J gene: TRBJ1-1
CDR3 protein: CASSPTRNTEAFF
CDR3 DNA: TGTGCCAGCAGTCCTACGAGGAACACTGAAGCTTTCTTT

V gene: TRBV7-9
clone size: NA
D gene: NA
J gene: TRBJ1-1
CDR3 protein: CASSPERGLGTEAFF
CDR3 DNA: TGTGCCAGCAGCCCGGAGCGGGGGCTAGGCACTGAAGCTTTCTTT

V gene: TRBV7-2
clone size: NA
D gene: NA
J gene: TRBJ2-2
CDR3 protein: CASSSYPPWGDTGELFF
CDR3 DNA: TGTGCCAGCAGCTCCTACCCTCCGTGGGGGGACACCGGGGAGCTGTTTTTT

V gene: TRBV5-8
clone size: NA
D gene: TRBD2
J gene: TRBJ2-7
CDR3 protein: CASSAGLAGGSYEQYF
CDR3 DNA: TGTGCCAGCAGCGCTGGACTAGCGGGAGGTTCCTACGAGCAGTACTTC